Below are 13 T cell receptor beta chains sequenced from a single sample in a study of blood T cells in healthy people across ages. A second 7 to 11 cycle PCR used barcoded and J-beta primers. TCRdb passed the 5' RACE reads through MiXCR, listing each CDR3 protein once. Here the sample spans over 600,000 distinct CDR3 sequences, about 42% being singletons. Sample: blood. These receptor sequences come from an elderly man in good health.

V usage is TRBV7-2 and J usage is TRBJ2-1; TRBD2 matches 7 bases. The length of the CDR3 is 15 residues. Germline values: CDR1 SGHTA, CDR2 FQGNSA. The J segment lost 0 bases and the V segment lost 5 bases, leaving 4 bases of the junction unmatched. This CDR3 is CASSLGTTSYNEQFF. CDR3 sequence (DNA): TGTGCCAGCAGCCTCGGGACTACCTCCTACAATGAGCAGTTCTTC.

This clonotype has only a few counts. CDR3 DNA: TGTGCCAGCAGTTCCGTCGGGATAGGGCGACAAGAGACCCAGTACTTC. This translates into CASSSVGIGRQETQYF. The chain carries TRBV28 and TRBJ2-5, with D perhaps matching TRBD2 (5 bases). The CDR3 length is 16 residues. V lost 4 bases and J 2 bases, leaving 17 bases between the germline ends. CDR1 is MDHEN, CDR2 SYDVKM, per germline.

The CDR3 DNA sequence: TGTGCCAGCAGCTTAGGGGGTGGAACCGGCGTCGGGGAGCTGTTTTTT. Translated: CASSLGGGTGVGELFF. The rearrangement links TRBV7-3 to TRBJ2-2; perhaps D is TRBD1 or TRBD2 (5 bases each). Germline V gene sequence: CDR1 SGHTA, CDR2 FQGTGA. This CDR3 has 16 amino acids. The germline V and J ends were trimmed by 2 bases and 7 bases, with 17 bases remaining between them.

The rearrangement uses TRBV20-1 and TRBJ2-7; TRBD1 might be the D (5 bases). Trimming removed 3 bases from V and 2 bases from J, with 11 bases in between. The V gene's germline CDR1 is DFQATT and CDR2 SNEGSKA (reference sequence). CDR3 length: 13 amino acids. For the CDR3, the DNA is TGCAGTGCTAGTTTGCAAGGGGCCTACGAGCAGTACTTC. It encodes CSASLQGAYEQYF.

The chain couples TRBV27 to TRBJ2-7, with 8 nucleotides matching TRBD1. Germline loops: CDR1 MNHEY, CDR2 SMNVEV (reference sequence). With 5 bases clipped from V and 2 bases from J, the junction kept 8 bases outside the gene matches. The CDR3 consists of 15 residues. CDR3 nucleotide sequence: TGTGCCAGCAGTGGAGCAGGGGGCTATCCCTACGAGCAGTACTTC. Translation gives CASSGAGGYPYEQYF.

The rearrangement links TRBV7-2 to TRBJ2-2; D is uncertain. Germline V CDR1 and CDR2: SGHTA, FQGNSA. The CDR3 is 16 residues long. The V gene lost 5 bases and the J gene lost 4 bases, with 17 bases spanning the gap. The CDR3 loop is CASSPNRAGRTGELFF. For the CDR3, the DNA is TGTGCCAGCAGCCCGAATCGGGCCGGGCGCACCGGGGAGCTGTTTTTT.

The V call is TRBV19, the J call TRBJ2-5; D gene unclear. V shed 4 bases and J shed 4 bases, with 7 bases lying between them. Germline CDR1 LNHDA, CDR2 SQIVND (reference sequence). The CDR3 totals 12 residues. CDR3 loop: CASSTGPETQYF. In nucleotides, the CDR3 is TGTGCCAGTAGTACCGGGCCAGAGACCCAGTACTTC.

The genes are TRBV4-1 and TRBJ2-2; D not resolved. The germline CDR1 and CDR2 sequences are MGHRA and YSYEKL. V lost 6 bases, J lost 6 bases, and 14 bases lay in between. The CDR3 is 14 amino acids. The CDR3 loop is CASRGPAAPGELFF. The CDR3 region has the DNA TGCGCCAGCAGAGGCCCCGCAGCGCCCGGGGAGCTGTTTTTT.

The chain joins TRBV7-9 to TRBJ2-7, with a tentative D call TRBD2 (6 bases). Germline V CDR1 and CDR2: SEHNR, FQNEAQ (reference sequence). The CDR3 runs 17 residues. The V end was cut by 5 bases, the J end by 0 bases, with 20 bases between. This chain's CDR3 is CASSEDPRDFNSYEQYF. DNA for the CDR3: TGTGCCAGCAGCGAAGACCCCCGGGACTTCAACTCCTACGAGCAGTACTTC.

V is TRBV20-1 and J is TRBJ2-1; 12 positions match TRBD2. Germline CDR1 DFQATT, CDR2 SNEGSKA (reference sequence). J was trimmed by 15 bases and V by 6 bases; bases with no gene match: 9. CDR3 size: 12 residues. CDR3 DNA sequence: TGCAGTGCCCTCGGGACTAGCGGGTCTTCGTTCTTC. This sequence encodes CSALGTSGSSFF.

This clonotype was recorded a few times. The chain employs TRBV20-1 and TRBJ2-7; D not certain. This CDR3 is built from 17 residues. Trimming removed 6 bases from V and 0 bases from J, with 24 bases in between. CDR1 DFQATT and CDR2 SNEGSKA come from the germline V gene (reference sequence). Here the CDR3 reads CSAKPRVSALSSYEQYF. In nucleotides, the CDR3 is TGCAGTGCGAAGCCCCGGGTTTCGGCTCTATCCTCCTACGAGCAGTACTTC.

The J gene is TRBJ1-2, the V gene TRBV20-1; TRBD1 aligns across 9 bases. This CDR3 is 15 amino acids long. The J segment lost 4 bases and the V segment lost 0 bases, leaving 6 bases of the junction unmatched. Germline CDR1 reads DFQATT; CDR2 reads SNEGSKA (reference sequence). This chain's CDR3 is CSAREPTGGSYGYTF. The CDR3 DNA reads TGCAGTGCTAGAGAGCCGACAGGGGGGAGCTATGGCTACACCTTC.

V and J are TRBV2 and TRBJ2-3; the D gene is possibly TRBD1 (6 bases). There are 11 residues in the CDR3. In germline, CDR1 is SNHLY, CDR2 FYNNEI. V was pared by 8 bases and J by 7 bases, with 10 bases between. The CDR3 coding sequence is TGTGCCAGCCTACAGGGTTATACGCAGTATTTT. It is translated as CASLQGYTQYF.